This TCR beta chain was sequenced in a study of cytomegalovirus exposure and HLA in healthy donors. Study in general: Genotyping of some 390 donors showed that about 83% belonged to the Caucasian-associated ancestry cluster.

Vbeta (60) and Jbeta (13) primers were used in the PCR. Sequencing was performed with immunoSEQ multiplex PCR; in TCRdb, only in-frame clones are kept and a portion is missing. The sample has under 250,000 clones; around 76% are singletons. About this clone itself: The antigen is not known.

General study findings and limits: Donor immune exposure was known only as CMV serostatus.

J gave up 6 bases and V 4 bases, and 2 bases lay outside the gene matches. Germline-derived CDR1 and CDR2 are SEHNR and FQNEAQ (reference sequence). There are 13 residues in the CDR3. Sequenced: PBMCs. The receptor was isolated from a man aged 25 to 45 in good health and CMV-seronegative. The chain employs TRBV7-9 and TRBJ2-5, with 10 bases aligning to TRBD1. This chain's CDR3 is CASSWDRGQTQYF. The CDR3, as DNA: TGTGCCAGCAGCTGGGACAGGGGACAGACCCAGTACTTC.